The 28 T cell receptor beta chains listed next were all sequenced from one sample in a study of shared clonotypes between healthy human individuals (dated by TCRdb to 2020 to 2021). The library relied on the immunoSEQ multiplex PCR assay. The source is immuneACCESS, and TCRdb retained only in-frame sequences with V and J called. Part of the clones is not carried over; for the studies checked, unresolved V genes explain less than half of this, and the remainder is unexplained. For this sample there are approximately 350,000 clones; 95% to 97% appear just once. The leading ten clones occupy approximately 0.32% of the sample. The sequenced sample was memory CD8+ T cells sorted from blood. The cell subset or site label, as the study defines it: CD45RO+ cells pooled with CCR7-negative TemRA cells. The receptors stem from a man aged 25-45 years in good health.

The rearrangement joins TRBV4-1 to TRBJ2-1; 14 bases are a match to TRBD2. The ends lost 5 bases at V and 7 bases at J; junction bases unmatched: 4. Germline loops: CDR1 MGHRA, CDR2 YSYEKL. This CDR3 has 15 amino acids. CDR3 sequence reads: CASSGTSGRLNEQFF. The CDR3 DNA follows: TGCGCCAGCAGCGGGACTAGCGGGAGACTGAATGAGCAGTTCTTC.

This rearrangement joins TRBV7-2 to TRBJ2-2; the D gene is possibly TRBD2 (6 bases). Trimming shortened V by 0 bases and J by 7 bases, and 18 bases separated the two germline ends. From germline, CDR1 is SGHTA and CDR2 FQGNSA. This CDR3 comprises 17 residues. The CDR3, as DNA: TGTGCCAGCAGCTTAGCGCTCTTGGATAGCGGTAACGGGGAGCTGTTTTTT. Translating it yields CASSLALLDSGNGELFF.

The chain uses TRBV4-1 and TRBJ2-3, with D tentatively TRBD2 (5 bases). The CDR3 contains 18 residues. V lost 0 bases and J lost 3, with 19 bases in between. CDR1 is MGHRA, CDR2 YSYEKL, per germline. The CDR3 DNA follows: TGCGCCAGCAGCCAAGACCGGACTTTCAATCCAATTACAGATACGCAGTATTTT. This sequence encodes CASSQDRTFNPITDTQYF.

This sequence joins TRBV5-1 and TRBJ2-7; D remains ambiguous. The CDR3 consists of 13 residues. Germline V lookup: CDR1 SGHRS, CDR2 YFSETQ. V was clipped by 4 bases and J by 2 bases, with 10 bases between them. The CDR3 region has the DNA TGCGCCAGCAGCCGGTTGGTCACCTACGAGCAGTACTTC. Translating it yields CASSRLVTYEQYF.

The V call is TRBV5-1, the J call TRBJ1-1, with TRBD1 matching over 8 bases. The CDR3 is made up of 15 amino acids. V was clipped by 7 bases and J by 4 bases; unmatched bases: 12. Germline loops: CDR1 SGHRS, CDR2 YFSETQ. CDR3 coding DNA: TGCGCCAGCGAGGCGAAATCAGGGGGCCCCACTGAAGCTTTCTTT. Amino acid sequence: CASEAKSGGPTEAFF.

The rearrangement joins TRBV28 to TRBJ2-7, with TRBD2 matching over 8 bases. The ends lost 6 bases at V and 0 bases at J; junction bases unmatched: 7. The CDR3 totals 15 residues. Germline values: CDR1 MDHEN, CDR2 SYDVKM. The CDR3 loop is CASSPNTSGSYEQYF. The CDR3 DNA is TGTGCCAGCAGCCCTAATACTAGCGGCTCCTACGAGCAGTACTTC.

This chain joins TRBV2 and TRBJ1-2; 7 positions agree with TRBD1. Losses at the gene ends were 4 bases for V and 4 bases for J; bases not matched to a gene: 6. The CDR3 runs 14 residues. The germline gives CDR1 SNHLY, CDR2 FYNNEI. In nucleotides, the CDR3 is TGTGCCAGCAGTGTTTCGGCAGGGGGCTATGGCTACACCTTC. It codes for CASSVSAGGYGYTF. The variable domain in full, with the rest retrieved from reference TRBV2 and TRBJ1-2, is EPEVTQTPSHQVTQMGQEVILRCVPISNHLYFYWYRQILGQKVEFLVSFYNNEISEKSEIFDDQFSVERPDGSNFTLKIRSTKLEDSAMYFCASSVSAGGYGYTFGSGTRLTVV.

V is TRBV4-1 and J is TRBJ1-1; D unresolved. The CDR3 runs to 14 residues. V was cut by 0 bases and J by 1 base, with 6 bases left in between. CDR1 and CDR2 from the germline V gene are MGHRA and YSYEKL. The CDR3 nucleotides are TGCGCCAGCAGCCAAGATGGTGGGAACACTGAAGCTTTCTTT. It yields the protein CASSQDGGNTEAFF.

J is TRBJ2-7 and V is TRBV28; D is possibly TRBD1 (6 bases). The length of the CDR3 is 14 residues. CDR1 is MDHEN and CDR2 is SYDVKM in the germline V gene. V was shortened by 3 bases and J by 7 bases, with 16 bases between the two germline ends. The CDR3 reads CASSFRGHREEQYF. The CDR3 DNA reads TGTGCCAGCAGTTTCAGGGGTCACAGGGAAGAGCAGTACTTC.

In DNA form, the CDR3 reads TGCAGCGTTGAGGTAGCGGGAGGGCCAGGCACAGATACGCAGTATTTT. Its translation: CSVEVAGGPGTDTQYF. This chain joins TRBV29-1 and TRBJ2-3; 11 nucleotides align to TRBD2. Trimming at V came to 3 bases and at J to 1 base, leaving 6 bases not matched to a gene. Germline assignment: CDR1 SQVTM and CDR2 ANQGSEA. The CDR3 contains 16 residues.

The V and J genes are TRBV28 and TRBJ2-7, with D tentatively TRBD1 or TRBD2 (5 bases each). The V end was cut by 3 bases, the J end by 5 bases, with 14 bases between. Germline loops: CDR1 MDHEN, CDR2 SYDVKM. This CDR3 has 14 residues. The CDR3 coding sequence is TGTGCCAGCAGTTTTAGTCGCCGGGGACACGAGCAGTACTTC. It yields the protein CASSFSRRGHEQYF.

As concerns this clone: The same CDR3 also results from other DNA sequences found in this sample. This chain connects TRBV30 to TRBJ2-3, with D perhaps TRBD2 (6 bases). Trimming removed 3 bases from V and 3 bases from J, with 7 bases in between. The CDR3 has 12 residues. CDR1 is GTSNPN, CDR2 SVGIG, per germline (reference sequence). The CDR3 bases are TGTGCCTGGAGGCGGGGTACAGATACGCAGTATTTT. Its translation is CAWRRGTDTQYF.

J is TRBJ2-1 and V is TRBV7-3; the D is unclear. With 0 bases removed from V and 5 bases from J, the gap between germline ends came to 5 bases. In germline, CDR1 is SGHTA, CDR2 FQGTGA. The CDR3 consists of 13 residues. For the CDR3, the DNA is TGTGCCAGCAGCTTAACCTCGGACAATGAGCAGTTCTTC. The encoded protein is CASSLTSDNEQFF. The whole variable domain, filled in from reference TRBV7-3 and TRBJ2-1, reads GAGVSQTPSNKVTEKGKYVELRCDPISGHTALYWYRQSLGQGPEFLIYFQGTGAADDSGLPNDRFFAVRPEGSVSTLKIQRTERGDSAVYLCASSLTSDNEQFFGPGTRLTVL.

This chain joins TRBV4-2 and TRBJ2-3; TRBD1 might be the D (6 bases). This CDR3 has 17 amino acids. Germline CDR1 and CDR2: LGHNA and YNFKEQ. The V and J ends lost 1 base and 0 bases respectively, with 14 bases between them. The CDR3 sequence is CASSQGGGGPSTDTQYF. CDR3 sequence (DNA): TGTGCCAGCAGCCAAGGGGGTGGGGGCCCTAGCACAGATACGCAGTATTTT.

The gene calls are TRBV28 and TRBJ2-5; D might be TRBD2 (7 bases). Trimming took 7 bases from V and 5 from J, leaving 20 bases between them. Germline CDR1 and CDR2: MDHEN and SYDVKM. This CDR3 spans 15 amino acids. The DNA of the CDR3 is TGTGCCAGCACCCTAGGGGGGGCCAACCGCGAGACCCAGTACTTC. Translated: CASTLGGANRETQYF.

In this sample, this clone turned up once. The genes are TRBV7-9 and TRBJ2-6, with TRBD1 as a possible D gene (6 bases). V was shortened by 5 bases and J by 0 bases, with 11 bases between the two germline ends. This CDR3 contains 16 residues. Germline V gene data show CDR1 as SEHNR and CDR2 as FQNEAQ (reference sequence). Here the CDR3 DNA reads TGTGCCAGCAGCCAGGACAGTTTCTCTGGGGCCAACGTCCTGACTTTC. This encodes CASSQDSFSGANVLTF. Based on the CDR3 plus reference TRBV7-9 and TRBJ2-6, the full variable domain is DTGVSQNPRHKITKRGQNVTFRCDPISEHNRLYWYRQTLGQGPEFLTYFQNEAQLEKSRLLSDRFSAERPKGSFSTLEIQRTEQGDSAMYLCASSQDSFSGANVLTFGAGSRLTVL.

V is TRBV5-4 and J is TRBJ2-5, with a possible D match to TRBD2 (5 bases). Deletions cut 0 bases from V and 6 bases from J, with 6 bases between. Germline V gene sequence: CDR1 SGHNT, CDR2 YYREEE (reference sequence). This CDR3 is built from 12 residues. The DNA for the CDR3 is TGTGCCAGCAGCTTGGCGGGAAAGACCCAGTACTTC. Residues: CASSLAGKTQYF.

V gene TRBV28 combines with J gene TRBJ1-3, with 7 positions matching TRBD1. Germline V gene sequence: CDR1 MDHEN, CDR2 SYDVKM. The CDR3 is 16 amino acids. With V trimmed by 6 bases and J by 3 bases, 11 bases remained unmatched. CDR3 residues: CASSSRQGSLGNTIYF. The CDR3 coding sequence is TGTGCCAGCAGCTCCAGACAGGGAAGCCTTGGAAACACCATATATTTT.

The chain links TRBV5-4 to TRBJ1-1, with D perhaps matching TRBD1 (6 bases). The V and J ends lost 3 bases and 5 bases respectively, with 20 bases between them. Germline CDR1 SGHNT, CDR2 YYREEE (reference sequence). The CDR3 sequence is 16 residues long. The CDR3 reads CASSSPKGTGLTEAFF. The CDR3 nucleotides read TGTGCCAGCAGCTCACCTAAGGGTACAGGGCTAACTGAAGCTTTCTTT. The entire variable domain, with the rest obtained from reference TRBV5-4 and TRBJ1-1, is as follows: ETGVTQSPTHLIKTRGQQVTLRCSSQSGHNTVSWYQQALGQGPQFIFQYYREEENGRGNFPPRFSGLQFPNYSSELNVNALELDDSALYLCASSSPKGTGLTEAFFGQGTRLTVV.

The CDR3 here is CASSPSNRVGSYGYTF. CDR3 coding DNA: TGTGCCAGCAGTCCCTCAAACAGGGTTGGGAGCTATGGCTACACCTTC. The chain links TRBV28 to TRBJ1-2; D might be TRBD1 (6 bases). The CDR3 length is 16 residues. V lost 5 bases and J lost 4, with 20 bases in between. Germline-derived CDR1 and CDR2 are MDHEN and SYDVKM.

In the case of this clone: This CDR3 is also generated by other DNA sequences in the sample. The CDR3 region is CATSRGDRAWRNTIYF. The CDR3 DNA follows: TGTGCCACCAGCAGGGGTGACAGGGCTTGGCGAAACACCATATATTTT. The J gene is TRBJ1-3, the V gene TRBV15, with TRBD1 identical over 7 bases. This CDR3 is built from 16 residues. The germline CDR1 and CDR2 sequences are LNHNV and YYDKDF (reference sequence). V was pared by 3 bases and J by 5 bases, with 10 bases of the junction left unmatched.

This sequence joins TRBV2 and TRBJ2-4; D is tentatively TRBD1 or TRBD2 (5 bases each). Trimming stripped 8 bases from V and 6 bases from J, with 14 bases between. The CDR3 runs to 13 residues. Germline CDR1 is SNHLY and CDR2 is FYNNEI. CDR3 sequence (DNA): TGTGCCAGCTCTCACGGGGCGGGAAACATTCAGTACTTC. This codes for CASSHGAGNIQYF.

This clone was found once. This chain joins TRBV7-2 and TRBJ1-4; 7 positions agree with TRBD1. V lost 1 base to trimming and J lost 11 bases; unmatched junction nucleotides: 4. The CDR3 has 13 amino acids. In germline, CDR1 is SGHTA, CDR2 FQGNSA. Here the CDR3 reads CASSLVRQGKLFF. The CDR3 DNA is TGTGCCAGCAGCTTAGTGAGACAGGGCAAACTGTTTTTT.

This sequence joins TRBV28 and TRBJ1-2; maybe TRBD1 (5 bases). Germline CDR1 and CDR2: MDHEN and SYDVKM. This CDR3 is built from 14 residues. V lost 6 bases to trimming and J lost 4 bases, with 15 bases between them. CDR3: CASSLGGGIYGYTF. The CDR3 bases are TGTGCCAGCAGCCTGGGGGGAGGAATCTATGGCTACACCTTC.

The chain employs TRBV5-6 and TRBJ1-2, with 9 bases lining up with TRBD1. J lost 7 bases, V lost 4 bases, and 8 bases had no gene match. CDR1 is SGHDT, CDR2 YYEEEE, per germline. The CDR3 has 14 residues. CDR3 sequence reads: CASSEMTGGRGYTF. CDR3 DNA sequence: TGTGCCAGCAGCGAGATGACAGGGGGACGTGGCTACACCTTC.

This rearrangement joins TRBV6-5 to TRBJ1-2; 11 nucleotides match TRBD1. The J segment lost 4 bases and the V segment lost 6 bases, leaving 7 bases of the junction unmatched. This CDR3 spans 15 amino acids. Germline lookup yields CDR1 MNHEY and CDR2 SVGAGI. The CDR3 sequence is CASSSWTGGVYGYTF. The CDR3 DNA sequence: TGTGCCAGCAGCTCGTGGACAGGGGGCGTCTATGGCTACACCTTC.

J is TRBJ2-7 and V is TRBV11-3; D remains ambiguous. Deletions cut 6 bases from V and 2 bases from J, with 14 bases between. The CDR3 extends over 14 amino acids. The germline V gene encodes CDR1 SGHNT and CDR2 YENEEA. CDR3 coding DNA: TGTGCCAGCAGGAAGAACCTGGCCCCCTACGAGCAGTACTTC. This encodes CASRKNLAPYEQYF.

As regards this clone: Other DNA sequences of this sample code for an identical CDR3. The chain couples TRBV6-5 to TRBJ2-1, with D possibly being TRBD2 (5 bases). V lost 2 bases to trimming and J lost 6 bases, with 5 bases between them. The CDR3 spans 12 residues. From germline, CDR1 is MNHEY and CDR2 SVGAGI. CDR3 loop: CASSYRGNEQFF. The DNA of the CDR3 is TGTGCCAGCAGTTACCGGGGCAATGAGCAGTTCTTC.